The clone carrying this TCR beta chain was observed at least ten times. This sample was included in a study of T-cell reconstitution after alpha-beta-depleted transplantation in children. Construction of the TCRbeta library involved unique molecular identifiers. One entry per CDR3 protein results from TCRdb running MiXCR on the PCR reads. This table holds approximately 350,000 distinct CDR3 sequences, more than 10% found once. J gave up 4 bases and V 5 bases, and 8 bases lay outside the gene matches. The CDR3 covers 18 residues. CDR1 and CDR2 (germline): MDHEN, SYDVKM. The sample consisted of PBMCs, taken from the stem cell graft. The chain employs TRBV28 and TRBJ2-2; 15 bases align to TRBD2. The clonotype comes from a human donor who donated a stem cell graft to a child with Fanconi anemia. Here the CDR3 reads CASSPRTSGGASTGELFF. The CDR3 DNA reads as TGTGCCAGCAGTCCTCGGACTAGCGGGGGGGCTAGCACCGGGGAGCTGTTTTTT. The full variable domain, its missing parts supplied by reference TRBV28 and TRBJ2-2, is DVKVTQSSRYLVKRTGEKVFLECVQDMDHENMFWYRQDPGLGLRLIYFSYDVKMKEKGDIPEGYSVSREKKERFSLILESASTNQTSMYLCASSPRTSGGASTGELFFGEGSRLTVL.